This T cell receptor beta chain derives from a study of blood T cell repertoires in COVID-19. Across the whole study: The origin of the acute and convalescent COVID-19 samples was the United States, Italy and Spain. T cells, B-cell-depleted T cells, or PBMCs supplied cDNA or gDNA.

As processed by the authors: Scientists estimated how many nucleated cells there were by amplifying reference gene primers. Profiling relied on immunoSEQ multiplex PCR, and the TCRdb table lists in-frame clones only, not all of them. Clone size and the V and J calls come from that table; the DNA yielded D and trimming. In the table there are around 50,000 clones, 75% to 95% of which are singletons. The V gene end was trimmed by 5 bases and the J gene end by 7 bases; junction bases not matched to a gene: 4. The CDR3 runs 13 residues. Germline loops: CDR1 MNHEY, CDR2 SMNVEV (reference sequence). Sequencing used peripheral blood. The source of this sequence is a man in his 70s with active COVID-19. This sequence joins TRBV27 and TRBJ1-1; 10 bases align to TRBD1. CDR3 amino acids: CASSLDRGHEAFF. The DNA for the CDR3 is TGTGCCAGCAGTCTAGACAGGGGGCATGAAGCTTTCTTT.